The table lists the clone carrying this T cell receptor beta chain with many counts. The antigen remains unidentified. Germline-derived CDR1 and CDR2 are MNHNS and SASEGT. V was shortened by 5 bases and J by 9 bases, with 17 bases between the two germline ends. This CDR3 contains 14 residues. Library construction for TCR beta used iRepertoire HTBI primers and Arm-PCR of CDR3 regions. TCRdb re-called the multiplex PCR reads through MiXCR, storing one row per CDR3 protein. The sample lists a few hundred thousand distinct CDR3 sequences, 20% to 25% occurring once. This specimen belongs to a study of regulatory T cells in long-lasting Graves disease. Study-level points and caveats: The small sample size may have reduced accuracy. With persistent disease, TRBV28, TRBJ1-2 and TRBJ2-5 were the favored segments.

Time point noted: newly diagnosed GD, antithyroid drugs for less than 3 months. PBMCs were the source of the RNA used for TCR sequencing. EDTA tubes collected 7.5 to 9.5 milliliters of peripheral blood. Sequenced here: peripheral blood mononuclear cells (PBMCs), sampled at new diagnosis, from a patient treated with antithyroid drugs. This TCR was recovered from a female donor with Graves disease. The chain carries TRBV6-1 and TRBJ2-1, with D possibly TRBD2 on 5 matching bases. CDR3 sequence (DNA): TGTGCCAGCAGTCCCTGGCTCGTAAGCGGTGAGCAGTTCTTC. Amino acid sequence: CASSPWLVSGEQFF.